The 13 T cell receptor beta chains listed next were all sequenced from one sample in a study of radiotherapy plus CTLA-4 blockade in lung cancer. Assay: immunoSEQ multiplex PCR; the TCRdb copy retains only in-frame clones and omits some. Here the sample spans about 120,000 clones, 81% being singletons. Sequences were derived from peripheral blood, sampled from a patient treated with radiotherapy plus ipilimumab. The receptors here all came from a human donor with non-small cell lung cancer that progressed on radiotherapy plus ipilimumab. Some clones in this sample may be carry-over from other donors' samples.

The chain has TRBV5-1 and TRBJ2-2; 8 bases are a match to TRBD1. The CDR3 contains 16 residues. Germline V gene sequence: CDR1 SGHRS, CDR2 YFSETQ. V trimming: 4 bases; J trimming: 3 bases; junction bases outside the gene matches: 8. The CDR3 spells CASSGSQGADTGELFF. The CDR3 DNA reads as TGCGCCAGCAGCGGTTCCCAGGGGGCGGACACCGGGGAGCTGTTTTTT.

This chain uses TRBV7-2 with TRBJ1-5; no firm D call. This CDR3 has 17 amino acids. The germline V gene encodes CDR1 SGHTA and CDR2 FQGNSA. Trimming stripped 2 bases from V and 0 bases from J, with 14 bases between. CDR3 loop: CASSLLPLTGSNQPQHF. In nucleotides, the CDR3 is TGTGCCAGCAGCTTACTTCCTTTAACGGGTAGCAATCAGCCCCAGCATTTT.

The V gene is TRBV5-4, the J gene TRBJ2-5; 9 positions agree with TRBD1. Germline values: CDR1 SGHNT, CDR2 YYREEE (reference sequence). The CDR3 has 14 residues. V shed 2 bases and J 3 bases; nucleotides not matched to a gene: 2. The CDR3 DNA is TGTGCCAGCAGCTTCCGGACAGGGGAAGAGACCCAGTACTTC. Translating it yields CASSFRTGEETQYF.

The chain links TRBV6-6 to TRBJ1-5; D call uncertain. CDR1 is MNHNY and CDR2 is SVGAGI in the germline V gene (reference sequence). The germline V and J ends were trimmed by 2 bases and 8 bases, with 10 bases remaining between them. The CDR3 sequence is 13 residues long. CDR3 nucleotide sequence: TGTGCCAGCAGTTACGGGGTCAGAGAGCCCCAGCATTTT. Amino acid sequence: CASSYGVREPQHF.

The gene calls are TRBV7-6 and TRBJ2-3; D is unclear. The CDR3 loop spans 15 amino acids. Germline lookup yields CDR1 SGHVS and CDR2 FNYEAQ. Trimming took 3 bases from V and 5 from J, leaving 15 bases between them. CDR3 sequence (DNA): TGTGCCAGCAGCTTTGGCCCCTTTACGGGAGATACGCAGTATTTT. This codes for CASSFGPFTGDTQYF.

This chain links TRBV7-6 with TRBJ2-6; D unresolved. Germline CDR1 is SGHVS and CDR2 is FNYEAQ. V gave up 5 bases and J gave up 0 bases, with 11 bases separating them. The CDR3 length is 16 residues. CDR3 in DNA: TGTGCCAGCAGCAAGGCCGCAATCTCTGGGGCCAACGTCCTGACTTTC. Residues: CASSKAAISGANVLTF.

This sequence joins TRBV15 and TRBJ1-4; tentatively, D is TRBD1 (6 bases). The CDR3 has 14 residues. V gave up 4 bases and J gave up 8 bases, with 14 bases separating them. Germline lookup yields CDR1 LNHNV and CDR2 YYDKDF (reference sequence). CDR3 in amino acids: CATSMGGGDEKLFF. In DNA, the CDR3 is TGTGCCACCAGCATGGGGGGGGGCGACGAAAAACTGTTTTTT.

In the case of this clone: Relative to the germline gene, one junction end is altered; a read error may explain this. The chain links TRBV7-9 to TRBJ2-5, with TRBD2 identical over 13 bases. In germline, CDR1 is SEHNR, CDR2 FQNEAQ (reference sequence). This CDR3 has 16 amino acids. The CDR3 sequence: CTSSLPGLAGSETQYF. The CDR3 DNA is TGTACCAGCAGCTTACCGGGACTAGCGGGGTCAGAGACCCAGTACTTC. Variable domain in full (rest from reference TRBV7-9 and TRBJ2-5): DTGVSQNPRHKITKRGQNVTFRCDPISEHNRLYWYRQTLGQGPEFLTYFQNEAQLEKSRLLSDRFSAERPKGSFSTLEIQRTEQGDSAMYLCTSSLPGLAGSETQYFGPGTRLLVL.

This clone was seen only a few times. This rearrangement joins TRBV7-9 to TRBJ1-1; TRBD1 might be the D (6 bases). Germline V gene sequence: CDR1 SEHNR, CDR2 FQNEAQ (reference sequence). Trimming removed 2 bases at V and 1 base at J, with 11 bases between. The CDR3 is 15 amino acids. As DNA, the CDR3 is TGTGCCAGCAGCTTACAAGGACAGACGAACACTGAAGCTTTCTTT. It encodes CASSLQGQTNTEAFF.

This clone has a handful of counts. The chain uses TRBV14 and TRBJ1-3; D possibly corresponds to TRBD1 (5 bases). Germline V gene lookup returns CDR1 SGHDN and CDR2 FVKESK. V was trimmed by 5 bases and J by 15 bases, leaving 17 bases between them. The CDR3 is 12 residues long. The CDR3 DNA reads TGTGCCAGCAGCAAGACAGAGTACTTGACATATTTT. As protein: CASSKTEYLTYF.

The rearrangement joins TRBV19 to TRBJ1-1; no definite D call. CDR1 and CDR2 from the germline V gene are LNHDA and SQIVND (reference sequence). This CDR3 has 14 amino acids. V gave up 4 bases and J gave up 1 base, with 10 bases separating them. This chain's CDR3 is CASSTGRGNTEAFF. In DNA form, the CDR3 reads TGTGCCAGTAGTACAGGACGAGGGAACACTGAAGCTTTCTTT.

The chain recombines TRBV2 with TRBJ1-4; tentative D call: TRBD1 (5 bases). There are 13 residues in the CDR3. V was shortened by 6 bases and J by 6 bases, with 11 bases between the two germline ends. The germline CDR1 and CDR2 sequences are SNHLY and FYNNEI. DNA of the CDR3: TGTGCCAGCAGGAAGGGGCAGGATGAAAAACTGTTTTTT. It translates to CASRKGQDEKLFF.

The chain combines TRBV6-4 with TRBJ2-1, with 9 bases fitting TRBD1. With 3 bases clipped from V and 4 bases from J, the junction kept 4 bases outside the gene matches. Germline-derived CDR1 and CDR2 are MRHNA and SNTAGT. The CDR3 runs 15 residues. Written as DNA, the CDR3 is TGTGCCAGCAGTGAAAGGACAGGGGATTACAATGAGCAGTTCTTC. Residues: CASSERTGDYNEQFF.